A single sample gave rise to the 10 T cell receptor beta chains below, sequenced in a study of graft-versus-host responses after intestinal transplantation. TCRdb's copy holds only in-frame clones and misses some; the assay was immunoSEQ multiplex PCR. The sample has 35,000 to 45,000 clones, approximately 95% seen once; the top ten hold roughly 4%. The starting material was PBMCs, obtained roughly 110 weeks after intestinal transplantation. The receptors stem from a human patient who received an intestinal transplant, so some T cells may come from the graft donor.

The chain carries TRBV29-1 and TRBJ1-2; perhaps TRBD1 as D (6 bases). V shed 8 bases and J shed 4 bases, with 14 bases lying between them. This CDR3 has 12 amino acids. The germline V gene encodes CDR1 SQVTM and CDR2 ANQGSEA. In nucleotides, the CDR3 is TGCAGCCCGGAACAGGGCCCCTATGGCTACACCTTC. This codes for CSPEQGPYGYTF.

This clone was observed a handful of times. This sequence joins TRBV7-2 and TRBJ2-7; the match to TRBD2 covers 9 bases. Per germline, CDR1 SGHTA and CDR2 FQGNSA. The CDR3 is made up of 15 amino acids. Germline trimming cut 4 bases from V and 3 bases from J; bases unmatched to any gene: 7. CDR3 nucleotide sequence: TGTGCCAGCAGCTGGCCCCTAGCGGGATACTACGAGCAGTACTTC. Encoded protein: CASSWPLAGYYEQYF.

This chain links TRBV5-1 with TRBJ2-3; no reliable D call. Trimming removed 0 bases from V and 5 bases from J, with 10 bases in between. The CDR3 covers 14 residues. From germline, CDR1 is SGHRS and CDR2 YFSETQ. CDR3 sequence (DNA): TGCGCCAGCAGCTTGGACATCATGGGAGATACGCAGTATTTT. This codes for CASSLDIMGDTQYF.

The J gene is TRBJ1-1, the V gene TRBV7-6; no reliable D call. Germline lookup yields CDR1 SGHVS and CDR2 FNYEAQ. The CDR3 consists of 14 residues. V was cut by 1 base and J by 1 base, with 7 bases left in between. This CDR3 reads CASSLVSGNTEAFF. The CDR3 DNA is TGTGCCAGCAGCTTAGTATCGGGGAACACTGAAGCTTTCTTT.

The V call is TRBV9, the J call TRBJ1-6; possibly TRBD1 for D (5 bases). The germline CDR1 and CDR2 sequences are SGDLS and YYNGEE. V was clipped by 0 bases and J by 8 bases, with 12 bases between them. The CDR3 totals 15 residues. CDR3 nucleotide sequence: TGTGCCAGCAGCGTAGAGGGCAGGGAGGATTCACCCCTCCACTTT. Residues: CASSVEGREDSPLHF. Looking up the rest from reference TRBV9 and TRBJ1-6 gives the full variable domain: DSGVTQTPKHLITATGQRVTLRCSPRSGDLSVYWYQQSLDQGLQFLIQYYNGEERAKGNILERFSAQQFPDLHSELNLSSLELGDSALYFCASSVEGREDSPLHFGNGTRLTVT.

The chain recombines TRBV27 with TRBJ1-4; 7 bases map to TRBD1. CDR1 is MNHEY and CDR2 is SMNVEV in the germline V gene (reference sequence). This CDR3 has 15 residues. V lost 4 bases and J lost 3; bases outside the gene matches: 5. The CDR3 bases are TGTGCCAGCAGTTCCAGACAGGGATCTAATGAAAAACTGTTTTTT. Translation: CASSSRQGSNEKLFF.

The J gene is TRBJ2-1, the V gene TRBV5-1; 10 bases match TRBD1. This CDR3 comprises 15 residues. V lost 4 bases and J lost 4; bases outside the gene matches: 5. Germline V gene sequence: CDR1 SGHRS, CDR2 YFSETQ. DNA for the CDR3: TGCGCCAGCAGCACCGGACAGGGGGTGTACAATGAGCAGTTCTTC. It codes for CASSTGQGVYNEQFF.

This clone was seen just once. The CDR3 reads CASSSYLSRDRVLGEKLFF. The CDR3 DNA is TGTGCCAGCAGCTCCTACCTGTCCCGGGACAGGGTACTCGGTGAAAAACTGTTTTTT. The chain uses TRBV11-2 and TRBJ1-4; 9 positions match TRBD1. The CDR3 loop spans 19 amino acids. Per the germline V gene, CDR1 is SGHAT and CDR2 is FQNNGV. V was pared by 4 bases and J by 7 bases, with 19 bases of the junction left unmatched.

This sequence joins TRBV5-4 and TRBJ2-3; 9 bases agree with TRBD1. Germline values: CDR1 SGHNT, CDR2 YYREEE (reference sequence). The length of the CDR3 is 17 residues. V gave up 0 bases and J gave up 0 bases; unmatched junction bases: 5. CDR3 nucleotides: TGTGCCAGCAGCTTGGGGGGACAGGGAAGTAGCACAGATACGCAGTATTTT. It encodes CASSLGGQGSSTDTQYF.

This chain links TRBV6-1 with TRBJ2-3; no reliable D call. CDR1 and CDR2 from the germline V gene are MNHNS and SASEGT. V shed 5 bases and J shed 0 bases, with 6 bases lying between them. This CDR3 spans 13 amino acids. CDR3 coding DNA: TGTGCCAGCAGTTTGACAAGCACAGATACGCAGTATTTT. Encoded protein: CASSLTSTDTQYF.